A selection of T cell receptor beta chains follows, all from one sample in a study of blood T cell repertoires in COVID-19. Some clones are missing from TCRdb's copy, which holds only in-frame ones; the method was immunoSEQ multiplex PCR. The sample lists about 120,000 clones; about 83% were seen once. The sample taken for sequencing was peripheral blood. All receptors come from a man in his fifties or sixties with acute or convalescent COVID-19. The CDR3 runs from the conserved cysteine through the conserved F or W. D genes are given only for firm matches. Only some rows state a clone size, as once, few, many or a class for expanded clones.

d_gene	abundance	v_gene	j_gene	CDR3nt	CDR3aa
TRBD2	NA	TRBV7-9	TRBJ2-5	TGTGCCAGCAGCTTAACTAGCGGGAGTGAGGAGACCCAGTACTTC	CASSLTSGSEETQYF
TRBD2	NA	TRBV6-2/TRBV6-3	TRBJ2-7	TGTGCCAGCAGTTGGCTAGCGGGAGCCGAGCAGTACTTC	CASSWLAGAEQYF
TRBD1	NA	TRBV19	TRBJ1-1	TGTGCCAGCAGGGTAGGGACAGACGGACCTGAAGCTTTCTTT	CASRVGTDGPEAFF
NA	once	TRBV5-4	TRBJ2-1	TGTGCCAGCACCCGGGTAGGGGCCTACAATGAGCAGTTCTTC	CASTRVGAYNEQFF
NA	NA	TRBV7-9	TRBJ2-3	TGTGCCAGCAGTTCTACAGGGCTTTACACAGATACGCAGTATTTT	CASSSTGLYTDTQYF
TRBD2	NA	TRBV19	TRBJ2-1	TGTGCCAGCCACGTAGCGGGGTCGTACAATGAGCAGTTCTTC	CASHVAGSYNEQFF
NA	NA	TRBV6-1	TRBJ2-2	TGTGCCAGCAGTGAAATAGGCGGAGAAAACGGGGAGCTGTTTTTT	CASSEIGGENGELFF
TRBD2	NA	TRBV7-8	TRBJ2-2	TGTGCCAGCAGCCTCCTAGCGGTGGGGGTGGCCGGGGAGCTGTTTTTT	CASSLLAVGVAGELFF
NA	NA	TRBV10-3	TRBJ1-1	TGTGCCATCAGTGTTATGGGTGGGAGCACTGAAGCTTTCTTT	CAISVMGGSTEAFF
TRBD1	NA	TRBV19	TRBJ2-1	TGTGCCAGTAGTGTCGGGACAGAATACAATGAGCAGTTCTTC	CASSVGTEYNEQFF
TRBD1	once	TRBV11-3	TRBJ2-3	TGTGCCAGCAGCCGGGACAGAACCACAGATACGCAGTATTTT	CASSRDRTTDTQYF
TRBD1	NA	TRBV7-9	TRBJ1-2	TGTGCCAGCAGCTCCAGCTCGGGACAGATCTATGGCTACACCTTC	CASSSSSGQIYGYTF
NA	NA	TRBV19	TRBJ1-1	TGTGCCAGTAGTTCCCAGGGGTCTGGGAACACTGAAGCTTTCTTT	CASSSQGSGNTEAFF
NA	NA	TRBV6-2/TRBV6-3	TRBJ1-5	TGTGCCAGCAGTTACCGAGACAGTGATCCCCAGCATTTT	CASSYRDSDPQHF
TRBD1	NA	TRBV14	TRBJ2-7	TGTGCCAGCAGCCGCGTCTCCTCCGGGACAGGGGCCTACGAGCAGTACTTC	CASSRVSSGTGAYEQYF
TRBD2	NA	TRBV9	TRBJ2-6	TGTGCCAGTGACCACGGGACTAGCGACTACTCTGGGGCCAACGTCCTGACTTTC	CASDHGTSDYSGANVLTF
TRBD2	once	TRBV5-1	TRBJ2-3	TGCGCCAGCAGCCTAGGGAGGACTAGCGTTCCAGATACGCAGTATTTT	CASSLGRTSVPDTQYF
NA	NA	TRBV5-1	TRBJ1-2	TGCGCCAGCAGCTTGGACGGGGACTATGGCTACACCTTC	CASSLDGDYGYTF
TRBD1	few	TRBV28	TRBJ1-1	TGTGCCAGCAGCCCACAGGGGGCTAACACTGAAGCTTTCTTT	CASSPQGANTEAFF
NA	NA	TRBV2	TRBJ2-1	TGTGCCAGCAGGGGGGCGGGTTACAATGAGCAGTTCTTC	CASRGAGYNEQFF
NA	NA	TRBV5-1	TRBJ2-1	TGCGCCAGCAGCCCACTAGCGGGACAGGGATTTGAGCAGTTCTTC	CASSPLAGQGFEQFF
NA	NA	TRBV21-1	TRBJ2-1	TGTGCCAGCAGCAAAGGTCTGACGGGCGGGAGCTCGAATGAGCAGTTCTTC	CASSKGLTGGSSNEQFF
TRBD1	NA	TRBV28	TRBJ2-3	TGTGCCAGCAGCTCCTTAGTTAGGGGGCGCGAGACAGATACGCAGTATTTT	CASSSLVRGRETDTQYF
TRBD1	NA	TRBV28	TRBJ2-3	TGTGCCAGCGGATGGGACAGTCGGGATACGCAGTATTTT	CASGWDSRDTQYF
TRBD2	NA	TRBV10-3	TRBJ2-2	TGTGCCATCAGTGGGACTAGCGGGACAGATACCGGGGAGCTGTTTTTT	CAISGTSGTDTGELFF
TRBD2	NA	TRBV7-6	TRBJ2-1	TGTGCCAGCAGCCCCGGACTAGCGGGCAATGAGCAGTTCTTC	CASSPGLAGNEQFF
TRBD1	NA	TRBV7-3	TRBJ2-3	TGTGCCAGCAGCGACAGGGGTGGCGCAGATACGCAGTATTTT	CASSDRGGADTQYF
TRBD1	NA	TRBV9	TRBJ2-1	TGTGCCAGCAGCCACAAGGGACAGGGAACTTTTCACTCCTACAATGAGCAGTTCTTC	CASSHKGQGTFHSYNEQFF
NA	once	TRBV18	TRBJ1-4	TGTGCCAGCTCACCAGCGGGTTCAGAGGAAAAACTGTTTTTT	CASSPAGSEEKLFF
NA	NA	TRBV20-1	TRBJ1-2	TGCAGTGCTCCTGACAGCTATGGCTACACCTTC	CSAPDSYGYTF
NA	NA	TRBV5-8	TRBJ1-5	TGTGCCAGCAGCTTGGAGGGGGGGACGGGACAGCCCCAGCATTTT	CASSLEGGTGQPQHF
TRBD2	NA	TRBV18	TRBJ2-2	TGTGCCAGCTCACCACAGGGAGGGCTGAACACCGGGGAGCTGTTTTTT	CASSPQGGLNTGELFF
TRBD2	NA	TRBV9	TRBJ2-7	TGTGCCAGCAGCGTAGGACTAGCGGGCTCCTACGAGCAGTACTTC	CASSVGLAGSYEQYF